This note documents a single T cell receptor (beta chain) sequence. The antigen remains unidentified. The sample belongs to a study of graft-versus-host responses after intestinal transplantation. Data came from immunoSEQ multiplex PCR; TCRdb stores just in-frame clones and leaves some out. Of about 59,000 clones in the sample, approximately 94% are singletons; the top ten hold 0.38%. The germline V gene encodes CDR1 MNHNY and CDR2 SVGAGI (reference sequence). Trimming at V came to 6 bases and at J to 5 bases, leaving 7 bases not matched to a gene. The CDR3 covers 14 residues. The clonotype originates from a human donor who was the organ donor for an intestinal transplant. This sequence joins TRBV6-6 and TRBJ2-5, with 9 bases lining up with TRBD1. Material: unstimulated CD4+ T cells sorted from spleen or lymph node cells, obtained before transplant. In nucleotides, the CDR3 is TGTGCCAGCAGATTACAGGGGGCGAGGGAGACCCAGTACTTC. Translating it yields CASRLQGARETQYF.